One T cell receptor (beta chain) is described in this entry. What it binds is not known. The V and J ends lost 4 bases and 0 bases respectively, with 13 bases between them. Germline CDR1 LNHDA, CDR2 SQIVND (reference sequence). This CDR3 is 17 amino acids long. The record originates from a study of cytomegalovirus exposure and HLA in healthy donors. Looking at the study overall: An analysis done earlier identified about 120 million unique TCR beta sequences from around 180 million T cells. Broader study findings: In a later analysis, TCR beta V- and J-gene trimming showed a link to a missense DCLRE1C variant.

60 Vbeta and 13 Jbeta primers were used in PCR. Per the study methods: About 11 million of some 80 million unique TCR beta chains were shared, per a later count. This table comes from immunoSEQ multiplex PCR, and its TCRdb copy is limited to in-frame clones, with some not included. V, J and clone size derive from that table, while D and trimming were established from the DNA sequence. Seen here are under 250,000 clones, 82% observed once, and the top ten hold roughly 2.5%. What was sequenced was PBMCs. This chain links TRBV19 with TRBJ2-6; possible D gene TRBD1, 6 bases. The sequence was collected from a woman in her forties in good health and CMV-seronegative. CDR3 protein: CASSTRDIYSGANVLTF. CDR3 sequence (DNA): TGTGCCAGTAGTACCCGGGACATCTACTCTGGGGCCAACGTCCTGACTTTC.